Below, 15 T cell receptor beta chains from the same sample are listed, as sequenced in a study of follicular helper T cells after annual influenza vaccination. Profiling relied on immunoSEQ multiplex PCR, and the TCRdb table lists in-frame clones only, not all of them. This table has around 6,700 clones, 75% to 85% appearing once. Time point: 2015-2016 season, pre-vaccination. The sample consisted of CXCR5- memory CD4+ T cells sorted from blood, taken on the day of influenza vaccination. The source is an adult who received the influenza vaccine.

Only one count was recorded for this clone. The rearrangement joins TRBV19 to TRBJ2-3, with 8 nucleotides matching TRBD1. The CDR3 is made up of 13 amino acids. The germline V gene has CDR1 LNHDA and CDR2 SQIVND (reference sequence). V dropped 8 bases and J dropped 2; count of bases not matched to a gene: 3. The CDR3 is CASAQGATDTQYF. CDR3 DNA: TGTGCCAGTGCCCAGGGGGCCACAGATACGCAGTATTTT.

This chain joins TRBV11-2 and TRBJ1-2; 7 bases align to TRBD1. Germline CDR1 SGHAT, CDR2 FQNNGV. CDR3 length: 13 residues. Trimming cost V 5 bases and J 3 bases; bases outside gene matches: 3. The CDR3 loop reads CASSPGQDYGYTF. CDR3 DNA sequence: TGTGCCAGCAGCCCCGGACAGGACTATGGCTACACCTTC.

The rearrangement joins TRBV11-1 to TRBJ2-7, with unresolved D. CDR1 SGHAT and CDR2 FQDESV come from the germline V gene (reference sequence). The length of the CDR3 is 13 residues. Trimming removed 3 bases from V and 5 bases from J, with 11 bases in between. As DNA, the CDR3 is TGTGCCAGCAGCTTGGGTGAGGTCCACGAGCAGTACTTC. This translates into CASSLGEVHEQYF.

The chain couples TRBV7-9 to TRBJ2-5, with 10 positions matching TRBD2. CDR3 length equals 16 residues. The J segment lost 6 bases and the V segment lost 0 bases, leaving 7 bases of the junction unmatched. The germline CDR1 and CDR2 sequences are SEHNR and FQNEAQ (reference sequence). The CDR3 nucleotides read TGTGCCAGCAGCTTAGCTGCACTAGCGGGGAGGCAGACCCAGTACTTC. Protein: CASSLAALAGRQTQYF. Using reference TRBV7-9 and TRBJ2-5 for the parts outside the CDR3, the full variable domain is DTGVSQNPRHKITKRGQNVTFRCDPISEHNRLYWYRQTLGQGPEFLTYFQNEAQLEKSRLLSDRFSAERPKGSFSTLEIQRTEQGDSAMYLCASSLAALAGRQTQYFGPGTRLLVL.

This clone appeared a single time. This chain uses TRBV5-5 with TRBJ1-2; possibly TRBD1 for D (5 bases). The CDR3 sequence is 14 residues long. Trimming pared 5 bases from V and 0 bases from J, leaving 11 bases between. The germline V gene encodes CDR1 SGHKS and CDR2 YYEKEE (reference sequence). In DNA form, the CDR3 reads TGTGCCAGCAGTCTGTGGGGGGCTAACTATGGCTACACCTTC. It encodes CASSLWGANYGYTF.

A remark on this clone: Mismatch with germline at one junction end may stem from a read error. This specimen includes other DNA sequences encoding the same CDR3. The chain employs TRBV9 and TRBJ2-1, with D possibly matching TRBD2 (5 bases). Germline values: CDR1 SGDLS, CDR2 YYNGEE. The length of the CDR3 is 15 residues. Here the CDR3 reads CASSPPPGPGNEQFF. CDR3 coding DNA: TGTGCCAGCAGCCCTCCGCCCGGCCCGGGGAATGAGCAATTCTTC.

The chain is built from TRBV5-1 and TRBJ1-1; TRBD1 agrees at 7 bases. CDR1 and CDR2 from the germline V gene are SGHRS and YFSETQ. V lost 1 base, J lost 0 bases, and 12 bases stayed unmatched. The CDR3 contains 18 residues. The CDR3 DNA sequence: TGCGCCAGCAGCTTGCTCGGACAGGCCCGGAATATGAACACTGAAGCTTTCTTT. Amino acid sequence: CASSLLGQARNMNTEAFF. The whole variable domain, remainder taken from reference TRBV5-1 and TRBJ1-1, is KAGVTQTPRYLIKTRGQQVTLSCSPISGHRSVSWYQQTPGQGLQFLFEYFSETQRNKGNFPGRFSGRQFSNSRSEMNVSTLELGDSALYLCASSLLGQARNMNTEAFFGQGTRLTVV.

The V and J genes are TRBV4-3 and TRBJ2-7; D could derive from TRBD1 or TRBD2 (7 bases each). V was trimmed by 3 bases and J by 4 bases, leaving 19 bases between them. Germline V CDR1 and CDR2: LGHNA, YSLEER. The CDR3 is made up of 16 amino acids. As DNA, the CDR3 is TGCGCCAGCAGCCATTTCCAGGGGGTCGGGGGGTACGAGCAGTACTTC. Translated: CASSHFQGVGGYEQYF.

The chain links TRBV5-4 to TRBJ2-3; 8 nucleotides line up with TRBD2. V was clipped by 0 bases and J by 1 base; unmatched bases: 4. Germline-derived CDR1 and CDR2 are SGHNT and YYREEE (reference sequence). The length of the CDR3 is 16 residues. The CDR3 DNA reads as TGTGCCAGCAGCTTGGTACGGGGGGGGCGCACAGATACGCAGTATTTT. The encoded protein is CASSLVRGGRTDTQYF.

The chain recombines TRBV6-6 with TRBJ1-1; weak D call: TRBD1 (6 bases). Trimming removed 7 bases from V and 1 base from J, with 10 bases in between. From germline, CDR1 is MNHNY and CDR2 SVGAGI (reference sequence). The CDR3 is 13 amino acids. The CDR3 reads CASKGGENTEAFF. The CDR3 DNA reads TGTGCCAGCAAAGGGGGAGAGAACACTGAAGCTTTCTTT.

This clone turned up a few times. The chain couples TRBV25-1 to TRBJ1-6; TRBD1 is a possible D gene (5 bases). Germline V gene lookup returns CDR1 MGHDK and CDR2 SYGVNS. Trimming left V 4 bases short and J 5 bases short, with 12 bases between. The CDR3 length is 15 residues. CDR3 sequence (DNA): TGTGCCAGCAGTGGTCATGGGACGAATAATTCACCCCTCCACTTT. It specifies CASSGHGTNNSPLHF.

The rearrangement joins TRBV25-1 to TRBJ2-5; the D is unclear. The CDR3 runs 15 residues. CDR1 is MGHDK and CDR2 is SYGVNS in the germline V gene. V was shortened by 3 bases and J by 5 bases, with 16 bases between the two germline ends. DNA for the CDR3: TGTGCCAGCAGTGACCCCAAGCGTATAGTGGAGACCCAGTACTTC. Residues: CASSDPKRIVETQYF.

The V and J genes are TRBV5-4 and TRBJ2-2; 10 nucleotides line up with TRBD1. The CDR3 contains 14 residues. The germline V gene has CDR1 SGHNT and CDR2 YYREEE (reference sequence). V dropped 4 bases and J dropped 7; count of bases not matched to a gene: 4. This CDR3 is CASSRQGADGELFF. CDR3 coding DNA: TGTGCCAGCAGCCGACAGGGGGCCGACGGGGAGCTGTTTTTT.

This rearrangement joins TRBV4-2 to TRBJ1-4; TRBD1 is a possible D gene (5 bases). Trimming pared 0 bases from V and 1 base from J, leaving 12 bases between. The germline CDR1 and CDR2 sequences are LGHNA and YNFKEQ. The CDR3 runs 17 residues. Here the CDR3 reads CASSQDEGLVTNEKLFF. CDR3 nucleotides: TGTGCCAGCAGCCAAGATGAGGGGCTGGTAACTAATGAAAAACTGTTTTTT.

The chain joins TRBV7-9 to TRBJ2-4; D is perhaps TRBD2 (5 bases). Trimming shortened V by 1 base and J by 6 bases, and 13 bases separated the two germline ends. The CDR3 spans 15 residues. CDR1 and CDR2 from the germline V gene are SEHNR and FQNEAQ (reference sequence). This CDR3 reads CASSLDRGFGNIQYF. DNA of the CDR3: TGTGCCAGCAGCTTAGATCGCGGGTTCGGAAACATTCAGTACTTC.